The 18 T cell receptor beta chains listed next were all sequenced from one sample in a study of human T cells and chemical hapten exposure. Noted time point: patch test 1, 2 weeks after DPC sensitization. Treatment here: therapeutic diphenylcyclopropenone sensitization with weekly scalp DPC. From the RACE reads, TCRdb called clonotypes with MiXCR, one entry per CDR3 protein. There are 74,000 or so distinct CDR3 sequences in the sample; about 9.4% occur only once, and around 1.5% lies in the top ten. This material consisted of whole blood, taken in connection with sensitization to the hapten diphenylcyclopropenone (DPC). The receptors were gathered from a woman aged 45-65 years with alopecia areata. Some clones in this sample may be carry-over from other donors' samples.

This clonotype occurred many times. The chain joins TRBV18 to TRBJ1-6; no reliable D call. V was trimmed by 4 bases and J by 8 bases, leaving 12 bases between them. Germline V gives CDR1 KGHSH, CDR2 LQKENI. The length of the CDR3 is 14 residues. CDR3 sequence reads: CASSLAQADSPLHF. CDR3 nucleotide sequence: TGTGCCAGCTCACTAGCCCAGGCTGATTCACCCCTCCACTTT.

The chain combines TRBV6-2 or TRBV6-3 with TRBJ2-2; no reliable D call. Germline V gives CDR1 MNHEY, CDR2 SVGEGT. V shed 2 bases and J shed 6 bases, with 16 bases lying between them. The CDR3 has 16 amino acids. This CDR3 reads CASSYASQPDAGELFF. In nucleotides, the CDR3 is TGTGCCAGCAGTTACGCCTCTCAACCGGACGCCGGGGAGCTGTTTTTT.

V usage is TRBV6-1 and J usage is TRBJ2-7, with a weak D call TRBD2 (6 bases). V was trimmed by 8 bases and J by 1 base, leaving 18 bases between them. The V gene's germline CDR1 is MNHNS and CDR2 SASEGT. CDR3 size: 15 residues. The CDR3 bases are TGTGCCAGCCAAGCCCGGAGGGGAGTGTCCTACGAGCAGTACTTC. It codes for CASQARRGVSYEQYF.

This clonotype was detected only a few times. This sequence joins TRBV5-1 and TRBJ2-1; D is unclear. V lost 0 bases, J lost 5 bases, and 6 bases lay in between. Germline CDR1 and CDR2: SGHRS and YFSETQ. The CDR3 covers 13 residues. The CDR3 reads CASSLAQNNEQFF. For the CDR3, the DNA is TGCGCCAGCAGCTTGGCACAGAACAATGAGCAGTTCTTC.

This clonotype occurred many times. The J gene is TRBJ2-1, the V gene TRBV21-1; the table names TRBD2, a call not compared with the DNA. TRBV21-1 is labeled a pseudogene. The length of the CDR3 is 16 residues. This CDR3 is CASSIRGREEVSEQFF. The CDR3 DNA is TGTGCCAGCAGCATTCGCGGGCGGGAGGAGGTTAGTGAGCAGTTCTTC.

There are a few counts of this clonotype. This rearrangement joins TRBV12-3 or TRBV12-4 to TRBJ2-7, with 11 bases fitting TRBD1. V lost 6 bases, J lost 5 bases, and 18 bases stayed unmatched. The CDR3 is 18 amino acids. CDR3 protein: CASSPGQGVVAGLHEQYF. CDR3 bases: TGTGCCAGCAGCCCGGGACAGGGGGTGGTAGCGGGGCTCCACGAGCAGTACTTC.

This clonotype was detected only a few times. The CDR3 region is CASSSGPGGEQYF. CDR3 DNA sequence: TGTGCCAGCAGCTCTGGACCCGGCGGCGAGCAGTACTTC. The genes are TRBV7-6 and TRBJ2-7; D gene ambiguous. V was cut by 4 bases and J by 6 bases, with 13 bases left in between. The CDR3 runs 13 residues. Per germline, CDR1 SGHVS and CDR2 FNYEAQ.

The chain carries TRBV28 and TRBJ1-1; no definite D call. The germline gives CDR1 MDHEN, CDR2 SYDVKM. The V end lost 5 bases, the J end lost 9 bases, and 13 bases lay between the germline ends. The CDR3 covers 12 residues. The CDR3 is CASSTPRTKAFF. As DNA, the CDR3 is TGTGCCAGCAGTACACCGAGGACGAAAGCTTTCTTT.

There are many counts of this clonotype. The CDR3 sequence is CASSPRCSGSTADTQYF. In DNA, the CDR3 is TGTGCCAGCAGCCCCCGGTGTAGCGGGAGTACGGCAGATACGCAGTATTTT. The V gene is TRBV21-1, the J gene TRBJ2-3; TRBD2, the table's D call, was not compared with the DNA. TRBV21-1 corresponds to a pseudogene. CDR3 length equals 17 residues.

This clonotype was observed a few times. The genes are TRBV7-9 and TRBJ2-2, with D possibly TRBD2 on 5 matching bases. V lost 6 bases and J lost 1, with 9 bases in between. Germline values: CDR1 SEHNR, CDR2 FQNEAQ (reference sequence). This CDR3 contains 14 residues. The CDR3 DNA follows: TGTGCCAGCAGTGGACTTTGGAACACCGGGGAGCTGTTTTTT. Protein sequence: CASSGLWNTGELFF.

The sample holds a few counts of this clonotype. The gene calls are TRBV12-3 or TRBV12-4 and TRBJ1-4; TRBD1 matches at 7 bases. Germline trimming cut 6 bases from V and 8 bases from J; bases unmatched to any gene: 6. CDR3 length equals 13 residues. The CDR3, as DNA: TGTGCCAGCAGATCCACAGGGGCCGAAAAACTGTTTTTT. It translates to CASRSTGAEKLFF.

This clonotype showed up many times. The rearrangement links TRBV14 to TRBJ2-3; TRBD2 matches at 8 bases. Unmatched junction bases numbered 15, after V lost 1 base and J lost 9 bases. The germline CDR1 and CDR2 sequences are SGHDN and FVKESK. The CDR3 runs 17 residues. CDR3 in amino acids: CASSQAGGAVRRGTQYF. In DNA, the CDR3 is TGTGCCAGCAGCCAAGCGGGAGGGGCAGTCCGGCGGGGGACGCAGTATTTT.

V and J are TRBV18 and TRBJ2-5, with D possibly being TRBD2 (6 bases). Germline V gene lookup returns CDR1 KGHSH and CDR2 LQKENI. V dropped 4 bases and J dropped 3 bases, with 9 bases sitting between them. This CDR3 has 13 amino acids. The CDR3 reads CASSRGLEETQYF. CDR3 nucleotides: TGTGCCAGCTCACGGGGACTTGAAGAGACCCAGTACTTC.

This clonotype was found a few times. The rearrangement joins TRBV7-3 to TRBJ2-3; no reliable D call. V lost 1 base and J lost 2, with 10 bases in between. The germline V gene has CDR1 SGHTA and CDR2 FQGTGA. The length of the CDR3 is 15 residues. For the CDR3, the DNA is TGTGCCAGCAGCTTAAACGGCGGCCCCACAGATACGCAGTATTTT. It encodes CASSLNGGPTDTQYF.

This clonotype has a count of ten or more. This chain links TRBV2 with TRBJ1-5; D is uncertain. CDR3 size: 15 residues. Deletions cut 2 bases from V and 5 bases from J, with 13 bases between. Germline V CDR1 and CDR2: SNHLY, FYNNEI. The CDR3 bases are TGTGCCAGCAGTGAAAGGGCCGCTGGGCATCAGCCCCAGCATTTT. This encodes CASSERAAGHQPQHF.

On this clonotype: Its ends do not fully match the called genes, so a read error is possible. V and J are TRBV5-1 and TRBJ2-3; D is unclear. Germline V gives CDR1 SGHRS, CDR2 YFSETQ. CDR3 length: 15 amino acids. The CDR3 coding sequence is TGTGCCAGCAGCTCGGCGGAGAGGATTGCAGATACGCAGTATTTT. Its protein is CASSSAERIADTQYF.

This clonotype was recorded many times. The J gene is TRBJ1-5, the V gene TRBV6-5; tentative D call: TRBD1 (5 bases). From germline, CDR1 is MNHEY and CDR2 SVGAGI. Trimming took 0 bases from V and 3 from J, leaving 9 bases between them. The CDR3 runs 15 residues. CDR3 DNA: TGTGCCAGCAGTTACTCCCGGGACCCCAATCAGCCCCAGCATTTT. Protein: CASSYSRDPNQPQHF.

This clonotype has just a few counts. The V and J genes are TRBV6-2 or TRBV6-3 and TRBJ1-5, with 9 bases lining up with TRBD1. The germline CDR1 and CDR2 sequences are MNHEY and SVGEGT. This CDR3 contains 15 residues. V was pared by 6 bases and J by 6 bases, with 9 bases of the junction left unmatched. This CDR3 reads CASSVTGGAGQPQHF. CDR3 in DNA: TGTGCCAGCAGCGTGACAGGGGGTGCAGGTCAGCCCCAGCATTTT.